A single sample gave rise to the 32 T cell receptor beta chains below, sequenced in a study of identical twins. TCRdb itself ran the 5' RACE reads through MiXCR, one entry per CDR3 protein. The data contain 420,000 or so distinct CDR3 sequences, approximately 17% of them seen just once; the ten biggest clones take up 9% to 15%. Input material: naive T cells sorted from blood. The source of these receptors is a man between 45 and 60 years old in good health.

The CDR3 sequence is CASSSQNEQFF. The CDR3 DNA sequence: TGTGCCAGCAGCTCCCAAAATGAGCAGTTCTTC. The chain links TRBV7-2 to TRBJ2-1; D unclear. The CDR3 has 11 residues. Between the trimmed V and J ends, which lost 4 bases and 7 bases, there was a span of 5 bases. The germline V gene encodes CDR1 SGHTA and CDR2 FQGNSA.

The rearrangement uses TRBV28 and TRBJ2-4; possibly TRBD2 for D (7 bases). CDR1 is MDHEN and CDR2 is SYDVKM in the germline V gene. Trimming left V 8 bases short and J 2 bases short, with 13 bases between. This CDR3 has 14 amino acids. The chain's CDR3 is CASARGATKNIQYF. The CDR3 coding sequence is TGTGCCAGCGCCCGGGGGGCAACCAAAAACATTCAGTACTTC.

The CDR3 loop is CASSRTGGALDEQYF. CDR3 in DNA: TGTGCCAGCAGCCGAACAGGGGGCGCGTTAGACGAGCAGTACTTC. This chain links TRBV5-4 with TRBJ2-7; 9 bases fit TRBD1. Losses at the gene ends were 4 bases for V and 5 bases for J; bases not matched to a gene: 10. There are 15 residues in the CDR3. CDR1 and CDR2 from the germline V gene are SGHNT and YYREEE (reference sequence).

Many counts were recorded for this clonotype. The V call is TRBV3-1, the J call TRBJ1-2, with D maybe TRBD1 (5 bases). From germline, CDR1 is LGHDT and CDR2 YNNKEL (reference sequence). V lost 1 base, J lost 5 bases, and 14 bases lay in between. This CDR3 is 15 amino acids long. Written as DNA, the CDR3 is TGTGCCAGCAGCCAAGGAGGAGGGGACTGGTATGGCTACACCTTC. Its protein is CASSQGGGDWYGYTF.

This chain links TRBV15 with TRBJ2-1; no definite D call. Germline V gives CDR1 LNHNV, CDR2 YYDKDF (reference sequence). V lost 0 bases and J lost 7, with 1 base in between. The CDR3 has 11 residues. CDR3 protein: CATSRENEQFF. Here the CDR3 DNA reads TGTGCCACCAGCAGAGAAAATGAGCAGTTCTTC.

The genes are TRBV6-2 or TRBV6-3 and TRBJ2-6; unclear D gene. The CDR3 sequence is 15 residues long. The germline V gene has CDR1 MNHEY and CDR2 SVGEGT. V lost 6 bases, J lost 3 bases, and 12 bases lay in between. The CDR3 DNA reads as TGTGCCAGCAGCCCACAGTATTATGGGGCCAACGTCCTGACTTTC. This sequence encodes CASSPQYYGANVLTF.

This clonotype showed up many times. The chain has TRBV12-3 or TRBV12-4 and TRBJ2-7, with D unresolved. The CDR3 sequence is 12 residues long. The germline V and J ends were trimmed by 6 bases and 5 bases, with 11 bases remaining between them. The CDR3: CASSNRPNEQYF. Here the CDR3 DNA reads TGTGCCAGCAGCAACCGGCCCAACGAGCAGTACTTC.

This clonotype was counted ten times or more. V usage is TRBV6-6 and J usage is TRBJ1-6; unclear D gene. The V end lost 7 bases, the J end lost 8 bases, and 6 bases lay between the germline ends. The CDR3 is 11 residues long. Germline CDR1 MNHNY, CDR2 SVGAGI (reference sequence). CDR3 sequence: CASKADSPLHF. The CDR3 region has the DNA TGTGCCAGCAAAGCAGATTCACCCCTCCACTTT.

This clonotype was recorded at least ten times. The J gene is TRBJ2-1, the V gene TRBV9, with 8 bases identical to TRBD2. The CDR3 has 12 amino acids. CDR1 and CDR2 (germline): SGDLS, YYNGEE. The trim removed 0 bases at V and 15 bases at J, leaving 5 bases unmatched. The DNA for the CDR3 is TGTGCCAGCAGCGTAGATCAGCGGGAGTTGTTCTTC. It encodes CASSVDQRELFF.

A word on this clonotype: A read error is possible here, since a much larger clone lies one base away. The chain recombines TRBV11-2 with TRBJ2-7, with 8 bases that match TRBD1. The germline V gene encodes CDR1 SGHAT and CDR2 FQNNGV. The CDR3 loop spans 13 amino acids. This CDR3 reads CASSYGQGSEQCF. As DNA, the CDR3 is TGTGCCAGCAGCTACGGACAGGGTAGCGAGCAGTGCTTC.

This clonotype was detected a few times. Sequence at one end of the junction differs from germline and may be a read error. The chain carries TRBV12-3 or TRBV12-4 and TRBJ2-5; TRBD2 is a possible D gene (6 bases). The length of the CDR3 is 14 residues. In DNA form, the CDR3 reads TGTGCAAGCAGTTTTGGACTACCACAAGAGACCCAGTACTTC. Translating it yields CASSFGLPQETQYF.

Comment on this clonotype: A read error is likely here: a far larger clone is one base away. The chain recombines TRBV14 with TRBJ2-7; D is unresolved. CDR3 length: 12 residues. CDR1 is SGHDN and CDR2 is FVKESK in the germline V gene. V was cut by 4 bases and J by 4 bases, with 8 bases left in between. The CDR3 DNA follows: TGTGCCAGCAGCCTAGGATGGTACGAGCAGTACTTC. It is translated as CASSLGWYEQYF.

The sample holds many counts of this clonotype. V usage is TRBV11-2 and J usage is TRBJ1-2, with a tentative D call TRBD1 (6 bases). This CDR3 has 13 amino acids. Trimming removed 8 bases at V and 11 bases at J, with 21 bases between. CDR1 SGHAT and CDR2 FQNNGV come from the germline V gene. The CDR3 bases are TGTGCCAGCGGCGATACAGGGTTTTTTGATTACACCTTC. Amino acids: CASGDTGFFDYTF.

This chain links TRBV20-1 with TRBJ2-5; TRBD2 aligns across 13 bases. J lost 0 bases, V lost 3 bases, and 1 base had no gene match. The CDR3 extends over 15 amino acids. The germline gives CDR1 DFQATT, CDR2 SNEGSKA (reference sequence). CDR3 protein: CSARGTSGDQETQYF. The CDR3 DNA is TGCAGTGCTAGGGGGACTAGCGGGGACCAAGAGACCCAGTACTTC.

This clonotype was counted many times. The chain couples TRBV29-1 to TRBJ2-1; TRBD1 aligns across 7 bases. The germline gives CDR1 SQVTM, CDR2 ANQGSEA. V trimming: 5 bases; J trimming: 4 bases; junction bases outside the gene matches: 8. The CDR3 has 14 residues. This CDR3 is CSVFNSRGYNEQFF. The CDR3 DNA sequence: TGCAGCGTTTTTAACTCCAGGGGGTACAATGAGCAGTTCTTC.

This clonotype came up a few times. This chain links TRBV29-1 with TRBJ2-1; no clear D gene. There are 11 residues in the CDR3. CDR1 SQVTM and CDR2 ANQGSEA come from the germline V gene. V was shortened by 4 bases and J by 7 bases, with 8 bases between the two germline ends. The CDR3 sequence: CSVASGNEQFF. The DNA of the CDR3 is TGCAGCGTTGCGTCGGGTAATGAGCAGTTCTTC.

V usage is TRBV27 and J usage is TRBJ2-3; tentatively, D is TRBD2 (5 bases). This CDR3 has 15 amino acids. V lost 6 bases to trimming and J lost 0 bases, with 13 bases between them. Germline values: CDR1 MNHEY, CDR2 SMNVEV (reference sequence). CDR3 loop: CASSIPGSSTDTQYF. CDR3 nucleotides: TGTGCCAGCAGCATACCGGGGAGTAGCACAGATACGCAGTATTTT.

This clonotype was counted at least ten times. This chain uses TRBV7-2 with TRBJ2-7; D not certain. The CDR3 has 15 residues. Germline assignment: CDR1 SGHTA and CDR2 FQGNSA. Trimming shortened V by 1 base and J by 4 bases, and 14 bases separated the two germline ends. The CDR3 spells CASSLGYNYQYEQYF. CDR3 bases: TGTGCCAGCAGCTTAGGGTACAACTACCAGTACGAGCAGTACTTC.

Many counts were recorded for this clonotype. An end of the junction differs from the germline gene, which may be a read error. The rearrangement uses TRBV20-1 and TRBJ1-1, with a weak D call TRBD1 (6 bases). Per the germline V gene, CDR1 is DFQATT and CDR2 is SNEGSKA (reference sequence). The CDR3 runs 11 residues. The CDR3 here is CSARGGTEAFF. The CDR3 nucleotides are TGCAGTGCAAGAGGGGGGACTGAAGCTTTCTTT.

This chain uses TRBV5-6 with TRBJ2-3; D may be TRBD2 (5 bases). Trimming pared 0 bases from V and 6 bases from J, leaving 14 bases between. The germline V gene encodes CDR1 SGHDT and CDR2 YYEEEE. This CDR3 region has 15 residues. CDR3 loop: CASSLEISSGDTQYF. As DNA, the CDR3 is TGTGCCAGCAGCTTGGAAATATCATCGGGGGATACGCAGTATTTT.

This chain uses TRBV20-1 with TRBJ2-1; 12 positions match TRBD2. With 6 bases clipped from V and 3 bases from J, the junction kept 6 bases outside the gene matches. Germline CDR1 and CDR2: DFQATT and SNEGSKA (reference sequence). The CDR3 sequence is 15 residues long. CDR3 nucleotides: TGCAGTGCGGCACGGGGACTAGCGGGCTACAATGAGCAGTTCTTC. It encodes CSAARGLAGYNEQFF.

Only a few counts were recorded for this clonotype. The chain recombines TRBV12-3 or TRBV12-4 with TRBJ1-5, with 9 bases identical to TRBD1. The CDR3 contains 15 residues. V was pared by 6 bases and J by 5 bases, with 8 bases of the junction left unmatched. The CDR3 DNA follows: TGTGCCAGCAGCGCTCCGGGACAGGGTGATCAGCCCCAGCATTTT. Protein: CASSAPGQGDQPQHF.

As DNA, the CDR3 is TGCAGTGCTAGAGGGACAGGGGGCTCCTACAATGAGCAGTTCTTC. The encoded protein is CSARGTGGSYNEQFF. V usage is TRBV20-1 and J usage is TRBJ2-1, with 10 bases aligning to TRBD1. From germline, CDR1 is DFQATT and CDR2 SNEGSKA (reference sequence). This CDR3 contains 15 residues. Trimming cost V 1 base and J 0 bases; bases outside gene matches: 0.

The chain joins TRBV28 to TRBJ2-5; 11 bases agree with TRBD2. With V trimmed by 3 bases and J by 5 bases, 8 bases remained unmatched. This CDR3 is built from 16 residues. Germline CDR1 is MDHEN and CDR2 is SYDVKM. The DNA for the CDR3 is TGTGCCAGCAGTTTTTTAGCGGGAGGGGGAGCGGAGACCCAGTACTTC. It is translated as CASSFLAGGGAETQYF.

Only a few counts were recorded for this clonotype. The chain couples TRBV3-1 to TRBJ2-5, with 7 bases aligning to TRBD1. This CDR3 comprises 16 residues. V gave up 3 bases and J gave up 2 bases; unmatched junction bases: 9. Germline CDR1 and CDR2: LGHDT and YNNKEL (reference sequence). The CDR3 region has the DNA TGTGCCAGCAGCCACGAAACAGGGGTCTTACAAGAGACCCAGTACTTC. It codes for CASSHETGVLQETQYF.

The rearrangement joins TRBV6-2 or TRBV6-3 to TRBJ2-7, with D maybe TRBD1 (5 bases). Germline V gene sequence: CDR1 MNHEY, CDR2 SVGEGT. The CDR3 has 13 amino acids. Between the trimmed V and J ends, which lost 2 bases and 2 bases, there was a span of 7 bases. The CDR3 coding sequence is TGTGCCAGCAGTTACGGGGCACCCTACGAGCAGTACTTC. As protein: CASSYGAPYEQYF.

This chain connects TRBV29-1 to TRBJ2-3; TRBD2 agrees at 14 bases. This CDR3 region has 17 residues. Germline loops: CDR1 SQVTM, CDR2 ANQGSEA. Germline trimming cut 6 bases from V and 4 bases from J; bases unmatched to any gene: 12. This CDR3 reads CSVSGLAGVGPADTQYF. DNA of the CDR3: TGCAGCGTCTCGGGACTAGCGGGAGTGGGGCCCGCAGATACGCAGTATTTT.

This clonotype was detected only a few times. The chain couples TRBV5-1 to TRBJ2-1; 9 nucleotides match TRBD2. Germline values: CDR1 SGHRS, CDR2 YFSETQ. The V segment lost 2 bases and the J segment 5 bases; nucleotides outside the gene matches: 11. This CDR3 is 17 amino acids long. The CDR3 nucleotides are TGCGCCAGCAGCTTTTCGGGATTAGCGGGGGACAACAATGAGCAGTTCTTC. Protein sequence: CASSFSGLAGDNNEQFF. Using reference TRBV5-1 and TRBJ2-1 for the parts outside the CDR3, the full variable domain is KAGVTQTPRYLIKTRGQQVTLSCSPISGHRSVSWYQQTPGQGLQFLFEYFSETQRNKGNFPGRFSGRQFSNSRSEMNVSTLELGDSALYLCASSFSGLAGDNNEQFFGPGTRLTVL.

This clonotype was counted between two and nine times. The chain carries TRBV29-1 and TRBJ2-1; 9 bases match TRBD2. J gave up 1 base and V 3 bases, and 19 bases lay outside the gene matches. CDR3 length: 20 residues. Germline V gene lookup returns CDR1 SQVTM and CDR2 ANQGSEA. CDR3 nucleotides: TGCAGCGTTGAGGCCTCTTGGGGGCTAGCGGGGATTTTTTCCTACAATGAGCAGTTCTTC. This codes for CSVEASWGLAGIFSYNEQFF.

This sequence joins TRBV25-1 and TRBJ1-1, with 9 bases matching TRBD1. J lost 6 bases, V lost 4 bases, and 6 bases had no gene match. This CDR3 has 14 amino acids. Germline lookup yields CDR1 MGHDK and CDR2 SYGVNS. This CDR3 reads CASSVRDRASEAFF. The CDR3 bases are TGTGCCAGCAGTGTCCGGGACAGGGCTTCTGAAGCTTTCTTT.

This clonotype was counted a few times. The rearrangement uses TRBV27 and TRBJ2-7, with D perhaps matching TRBD1 or TRBD2 (6 bases each). Germline V lookup: CDR1 MNHEY, CDR2 SMNVEV (reference sequence). Trimming stripped 7 bases from V and 3 bases from J, with 16 bases between. The CDR3 totals 14 residues. As DNA, the CDR3 is TGTGCCAGCAAGCGGGCAGGGGTCGGCTACGAGCAGTACTTC. It translates to CASKRAGVGYEQYF.

In this sample, this clonotype turned up a few times. This rearrangement joins TRBV25-1 to TRBJ2-5; 7 bases are a match to TRBD2. With 4 bases clipped from V and 5 bases from J, the junction kept 4 bases outside the gene matches. The CDR3 is 13 amino acids. Looked up from germline, CDR1 is MGHDK and CDR2 is SYGVNS. This CDR3 is CASSVGRLETQYF. The DNA for the CDR3 is TGTGCCAGCAGTGTCGGGAGGCTGGAGACCCAGTACTTC.